This T cell receptor beta chain was retrieved from a study of CD8 T cells in Susac syndrome. Broader study findings: In Susac syndrome, CD4+ T cell repertoires lacked any clonal expansion.

Trimming left V 4 bases short and J 4 bases short, with 17 bases between. CDR1 and CDR2 (germline): SGHDT, YYEEEE. CDR3 length equals 16 residues. When the RNA was reverse transcribed, random hexamers were used with an input of about 0.5 to 1 ug. The authors amplified TCR beta CDR3 across 54 Vbeta and 13 Jbeta using immunoSEQ multiplex PCR. One entry per CDR3 protein, called by TCRdb with MiXCR from the immunoSEQ multiplex PCR reads. The data hold 95,000 to 150,000 distinct CDR3 sequences, with 95% to 96% observed a single time. Notes on this clonotype: The antigen remains unidentified.

Patients having Susac syndrome satisfied recently defined diagnostic criteria for definite or probable disease. Negative isolation yielded the CD8+ and CD4+ T cells, while FACS enriched the TEMRA cells. V and J are TRBV5-6 and TRBJ1-4; TRBD1 is a possible D gene (5 bases). The clonotype comes from a human donor with Susac syndrome. Sequencing was performed on CD4+ T cells from PBMCs. The CDR3 here is CASSLGGTPGNEKLFF. CDR3 coding DNA: TGTGCCAGCAGCCTGGGGGGGACTCCGGGTAATGAAAAACTGTTTTTT.